Listed here are 7 T cell receptor beta chains from one sample, sequenced in a study of blood T cell repertoires in COVID-19. Produced via immunoSEQ multiplex PCR; TCRdb's table is partial and in-frame only. The top ten clones hold approximately 4.2% of a sample with 50,000 to 65,000 clones, almost 95% of them seen once. Sequenced: peripheral blood. These receptors all stem from a man aged 50 to 59 with active COVID-19.

The chain has TRBV12-3 or TRBV12-4 and TRBJ1-1; possible D gene TRBD1, 6 bases. The length of the CDR3 is 13 residues. The V end was cut by 2 bases, the J end by 3 bases, with 7 bases between. The CDR3 bases are TGTGCCAGCAGTTTAACAGGGTACACTGAAGCTTTCTTT. Protein product: CASSLTGYTEAFF.

This rearrangement joins TRBV19 to TRBJ2-1; TRBD2 matches 8 bases. The CDR3 runs to 15 residues. In germline, CDR1 is LNHDA, CDR2 SQIVND (reference sequence). The ends lost 3 bases at V and 0 bases at J; junction bases unmatched: 1. This CDR3 is CASSISGSSYNEQFF. The CDR3 DNA follows: TGTGCCAGTAGTATCAGCGGGAGCTCCTACAATGAGCAGTTCTTC.

V gene TRBV9 combines with J gene TRBJ2-3; 11 bases line up with TRBD1. The germline V gene has CDR1 SGDLS and CDR2 YYNGEE. CDR3 length: 14 amino acids. V dropped 0 bases and J dropped 9; count of bases not matched to a gene: 3. CDR3 in amino acids: CASSVAGQGDTQYF. The CDR3 nucleotides are TGTGCCAGCAGCGTAGCGGGACAGGGGGACACGCAGTATTTT.

The chain links TRBV10-2 to TRBJ2-5; D remains ambiguous. This CDR3 region has 13 residues. The germline V gene encodes CDR1 WSHSY and CDR2 SAAADI. V lost 8 bases and J lost 4, with 14 bases in between. CDR3 coding DNA: TGCGCCAGCCGCGTTGGAGAATTAGAGACCCAGTACTTC. The encoded protein is CASRVGELETQYF.

This clone was detected only once. CDR3 amino acids: CSASPGVRVGYTF. The CDR3 DNA reads TGCAGTGCTAGTCCGGGGGTGCGGGTTGGCTACACCTTC. The gene calls are TRBV20-1 and TRBJ1-2, with D possibly TRBD1 on 5 matching bases. V dropped 3 bases and J dropped 7 bases, with 15 bases sitting between them. The CDR3 spans 13 residues. CDR1 and CDR2 (germline): DFQATT, SNEGSKA (reference sequence).

The V call is TRBV9, the J call TRBJ2-7, with D unresolved. V was trimmed by 0 bases and J by 2 bases, leaving 9 bases between them. This CDR3 region has 14 residues. The germline V gene has CDR1 SGDLS and CDR2 YYNGEE. CDR3 residues: CASSVEQAAYEQYF. The CDR3 region has the DNA TGTGCCAGCAGCGTAGAGCAGGCAGCCTACGAGCAGTACTTC. Full variable domain (missing parts from reference TRBV9 and TRBJ2-7): DSGVTQTPKHLITATGQRVTLRCSPRSGDLSVYWYQQSLDQGLQFLIQYYNGEERAKGNILERFSAQQFPDLHSELNLSSLELGDSALYFCASSVEQAAYEQYFGPGTRLTVT.

J is TRBJ2-3 and V is TRBV30, with unresolved D. Germline V CDR1 and CDR2: GTSNPN, SVGIG (reference sequence). The germline V and J ends were trimmed by 5 bases and 4 bases, with 7 bases remaining between them. The CDR3 sequence is 11 residues long. CDR3: CAWAFADTQYF. CDR3 DNA: TGTGCCTGGGCGTTCGCAGATACGCAGTATTTT.